These T cell receptor beta chains were read from a single sample in a study of blood T cell repertoires in COVID-19. This table comes from immunoSEQ multiplex PCR, and its TCRdb copy is limited to in-frame clones, with some not included. This sample carries roughly 350,000 clones, around 87% of them seen once, and the ten largest clones take roughly 6%. Material for sequencing was peripheral blood. The origin of the receptors is a woman aged 50 to 60 with COVID-19, enrolled during active disease. Both conserved end residues are part of each CDR3. The D gene is left open where the match is weak. The listing skips clone size in some rows; elsewhere it reads once, few, many or a size class.

cdr3_aa cdr3_nt clone_size j_call v_call d_call
CATSDGQSGANVLTF TGTGCCACCAGTGATGGGCAGTCTGGGGCCAACGTCCTGACTTTC - TRBJ2-6 TRBV24-1 -
CASSVLEQETQYF TGTGCCAGCAGCGTCCTAGAGCAAGAGACCCAGTACTTC - TRBJ2-5 TRBV18 -
CASSYRKGGNQPQHF TGTGCCAGCAGTTACAGGAAAGGGGGAAATCAGCCCCAGCATTTT - TRBJ1-5 TRBV6-5 -
CASKAGDWLFDEQFF TGTGCCAGTAAGGCGGGAGACTGGTTGTTCGATGAGCAGTTCTTC - TRBJ2-1 TRBV19 TRBD2
CASSPYGGKAFF TGTGCCAGCTCACCTTACGGGGGGAAAGCTTTCTTT few TRBJ1-1 TRBV18 -
CASSLGTGGGYEKLFF TGCGCCAGCAGCTTGGGGACAGGGGGCGGATATGAAAAACTGTTTTTT - TRBJ1-4 TRBV5-1 TRBD1
CASSQHHRPNEKLFF TGTGCCAGCAGCCAACATCACAGACCGAATGAAAAACTGTTTTTT - TRBJ1-4 TRBV3-1/TRBV3-2 -
CASSPRTGGPVSEKLFF TGTGCCAGCAGCCCCAGGACAGGGGGCCCGGTTAGTGAAAAACTGTTTTTT few TRBJ1-4 TRBV7-2 TRBD1
CASSSGTFPPQYF TGTGCCAGCTCCTCCGGGACATTCCCCCCCCAGTACTTC - TRBJ2-5 TRBV14 -
CASSPTRTSGRRETGELFF TGTGCCAGTAGTCCCACACGGACTAGCGGGAGAAGGGAGACCGGGGAGCTGTTTTTT - TRBJ2-2 TRBV19 TRBD2
CATSRDRGFGVSSNQPQHF TGTGCCACCAGCAGAGATAGGGGGTTTGGGGTTTCTAGCAATCAGCCCCAGCATTTT - TRBJ1-5 TRBV15 -
CASRRGSGETQYF TGCGCCAGTCGGCGCGGGAGTGGGGAGACCCAGTACTTC - TRBJ2-5 TRBV5-1 TRBD2
CASSLALARNEQFF TGTGCCAGCAGCTTAGCCCTAGCCCGCAATGAGCAGTTCTTC - TRBJ2-1 TRBV11-3 -
CASSSSPLAGGGNEQFF TGTGCCAGCAGTTCGTCCCCACTAGCGGGAGGCGGAAATGAGCAGTTCTTC - TRBJ2-1 TRBV11-3 TRBD2
CASSDRGAFELFF TGTGCCAGCAGTGACCGGGGGGCCTTCGAGCTGTTTTTT - TRBJ2-2 TRBV6-1 -
CASSFGGGNTIYF TGTGCCAGCAGTTTCGGAGGTGGAAACACCATATATTTT - TRBJ1-3 TRBV27 -
CASSQDRKQRNEQFF TGCGCCAGCAGCCAAGATCGGAAACAGAGAAATGAGCAGTTCTTC - TRBJ2-1 TRBV4-3 -
CASSRVDLAGTDTQYF TGTGCCAGCAGCCGCGTAGACCTAGCAGGCACAGATACGCAGTATTTT - TRBJ2-3 TRBV3-1/TRBV3-2 -
CSVWTSGRRSEQYF TGCAGCGTCTGGACTAGCGGGAGACGAAGCGAGCAGTACTTC - TRBJ2-7 TRBV29-1 TRBD2
CASSFGGGNTIYF TGTGCCAGCAGTTTCGGCGGTGGAAACACCATATATTTT - TRBJ1-3 TRBV12-3/TRBV12-4 -
CASSLGGQGNYGYTF TGCGCCAGCAGCTTGGGAGGACAGGGGAACTATGGCTACACCTTC - TRBJ1-2 TRBV5-1 TRBD1
CASSYREFAGNTIYF TGTGCCAGCAGTTACAGGGAGTTCGCTGGAAACACCATATATTTT - TRBJ1-3 TRBV5-5 -
CASSLQGSGTNTGELFF TGCGCCAGCAGCCTCCAAGGTAGCGGAACGAACACCGGGGAGCTGTTTTTT - TRBJ2-2 TRBV5-1 -
CAWSDRVVSTNEKLFF TGTGCCTGGAGCGACAGGGTGGTATCAACTAATGAAAAACTGTTTTTT - TRBJ1-4 TRBV30 TRBD1
CASSESGTGSLSNYEQYF TGTGCCAGCAGTGAATCCGGGACCGGGAGCCTCTCCAACTACGAGCAGTACTTC - TRBJ2-7 TRBV25-1 -
CASSLRAGSYNEQFF TGTGCCAGCAGTCTTAGGGCGGGCTCCTACAATGAGCAGTTCTTC few TRBJ2-1 TRBV27 -
CASSPSRVYVSDGYTF TGTGCCAGCTCACCATCTCGGGTTTATGTTTCCGATGGCTACACCTTC few TRBJ1-2 TRBV18 -
CASSMGLAGLYEQYF TGTGCCAGTAGTATGGGTCTAGCGGGCCTCTACGAGCAGTACTTC few TRBJ2-7 TRBV19 TRBD2